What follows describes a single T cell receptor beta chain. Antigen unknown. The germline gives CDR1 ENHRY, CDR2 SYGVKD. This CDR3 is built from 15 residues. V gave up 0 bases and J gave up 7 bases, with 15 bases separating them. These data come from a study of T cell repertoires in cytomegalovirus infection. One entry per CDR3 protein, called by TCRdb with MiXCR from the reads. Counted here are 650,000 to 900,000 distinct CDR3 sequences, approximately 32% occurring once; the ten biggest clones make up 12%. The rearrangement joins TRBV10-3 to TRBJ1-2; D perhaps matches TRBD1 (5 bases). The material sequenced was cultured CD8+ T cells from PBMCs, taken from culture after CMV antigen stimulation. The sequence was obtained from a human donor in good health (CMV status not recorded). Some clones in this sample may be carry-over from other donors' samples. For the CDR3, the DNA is TGTGCCATCAGTGAGTCGCAGGGAGGTATCATTGGCTACACCTTC. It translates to CAISESQGGIIGYTF.